This T cell receptor beta chain was profiled in a study of beta chain features in type 1 diabetes. Expressed TCRB transcripts were sequenced after all isolated RNA was converted to cDNA. TCRdb's copy holds only in-frame clones and misses some; the assay was immunoSEQ multiplex PCR. The sample yields hundreds of thousands of clones, 13% to 15% seen once. This clone was seen more than once but under ten times. V dropped 10 bases and J dropped 5 bases, with 17 bases sitting between them. Germline V gene lookup returns CDR1 SGHTA and CDR2 FQGTGA. The CDR3 runs to 13 residues. This sequence originates from a man aged 25-40 years in good health. This chain joins TRBV7-3 and TRBJ2-5; D remains ambiguous. The material sequenced was central memory CD4+ T cells from blood. CDR3 sequence reads: CATSQVAGETQYF. CDR3 DNA sequence: TGTGCCACCTCCCAAGTCGCCGGGGAGACCCAGTACTTC.